The clone carrying this T cell receptor beta chain was seen a handful of times. Its target is not known. The CDR3 runs 17 residues. Germline V gene data show CDR1 as LGHNA and CDR2 as YNFKEQ. J was trimmed by 5 bases and V by 5 bases; bases with no gene match: 14. This entry comes from a study of T cells after yellow fever vaccination. Study-wide findings and caveats: FACS-sorted repertoires might harbor abundant contaminating clonotypes from the bulk population.

5'RACE template switching produced TCR cDNA carrying a universal primer site and UMIs. TCRdb called the 5' RACE reads again in MiXCR, with one record for every CDR3 protein. The sample records 500,000 to 650,000 distinct CDR3 sequences, about a sixth being singletons. The V gene is TRBV4-2, the J gene TRBJ2-1, with TRBD2 matching over 8 bases. The source is a man between 18 and 35 years old who received the YFV17D yellow fever vaccine. The source was PBMCs, collected 5 days after the first yellow fever vaccination. The CDR3 coding sequence is TGTGCCAGCAGCGCCGGGACTAGATCGAACCATAACAATGAGCAGTTCTTC. Translating it yields CASSAGTRSNHNNEQFF.